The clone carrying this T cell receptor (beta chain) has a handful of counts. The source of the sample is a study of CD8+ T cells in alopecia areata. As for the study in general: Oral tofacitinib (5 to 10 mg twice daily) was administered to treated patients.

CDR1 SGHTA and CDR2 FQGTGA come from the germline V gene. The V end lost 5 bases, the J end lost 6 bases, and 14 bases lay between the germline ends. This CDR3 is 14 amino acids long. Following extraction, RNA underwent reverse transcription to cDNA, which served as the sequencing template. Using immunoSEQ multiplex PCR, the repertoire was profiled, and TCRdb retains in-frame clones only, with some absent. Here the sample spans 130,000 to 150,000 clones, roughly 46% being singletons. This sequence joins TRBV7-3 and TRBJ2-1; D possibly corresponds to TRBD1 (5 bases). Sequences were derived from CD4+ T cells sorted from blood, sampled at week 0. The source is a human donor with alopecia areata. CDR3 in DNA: TGTGCCAGCAGCCCTTCCAGGGTGAGCAATGAGCAGTTCTTC. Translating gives CASSPSRVSNEQFF.